The clone carrying this T cell receptor (beta chain) was counted only a few times. Antigen unknown. The data stem from a study of identical twins. Notes on the study in general: Whereas memory repertoires showed no such difference, abundant cord blood beta clonotypes carried fewer insertions. An excess of low generation probability was shown by twin-shared out-of-frame alpha sequences.

This CDR3 comprises 12 residues. V was clipped by 5 bases and J by 3 bases; unmatched bases: 1. cDNA carried unique molecular identifiers, and a universal primer site was added by template switching. Each CDR3 protein gets one entry after TCRdb re-called the 5' RACE reads with MiXCR. This table holds roughly 700,000 distinct CDR3 sequences, approximately 9% found once. Separately, the same data were catalogued under a study of yellow fever vaccine responses in identical twins.

The TCR originated in a woman aged 18 to 35 in good health. Sequencing was performed on PBMCs. This rearrangement joins TRBV12-3 or TRBV12-4 to TRBJ2-7; 7 nucleotides match TRBD2. CDR3 nucleotides: TGTGCCAGCAGTCGGGGGGACTACGAGCAGTACTTC. Translating gives CASSRGDYEQYF.